The present T cell receptor beta chain was sequenced within a study of shared clonotypes between healthy human individuals. Study observations and caveats: Naive subsets usually exceeded memory subsets in estimated richness. Sequencing of the sorted subsets was shown by rarefaction to be incomplete despite large depth. Among donors, clonotype sharing was expected to be affected by sequencing depth.

This table comes from immunoSEQ multiplex PCR, and its TCRdb copy is limited to in-frame clones, with some not included. The table includes a few hundred thousand clones, about 95% detected once. Concerning this clone itself: Its specificity is not known.

Naive-designated CD8 cells lacked CD45RO, were positively enriched for CCR7, and omitted terminally differentiated effector memory CD45RA+ cells. The study enrolled healthy HIV-negative adults without recent acute infections or vaccinations as donors. The specimen was naive CD8+ T cells sorted from blood. The TCR sequence derives from a woman aged 30 to 39 in good health.

This CDR3 reads CASSTTTSRTDNPYEQYF. Here the CDR3 DNA reads TGTGCCAGCAGTACGACGACATCTCGGACAGATAACCCCTACGAGCAGTACTTC. V usage is TRBV28 and J usage is TRBJ2-7; TRBD1 is a possible D gene (6 bases). The CDR3 consists of 18 residues. The ends were cut back, 5 bases at V and 2 bases at J, with 25 bases in the middle. CDR1 is MDHEN and CDR2 is SYDVKM in the germline V gene.